This TCR beta chain was obtained from a study of cytomegalovirus exposure and HLA in healthy donors. This clone was observed a handful of times. The target antigen is unknown. Study conclusions and caveats: Links to common viral pathogens appeared, in a later analysis, for several of the most significant clusters. A later analysis associated approximately 17,000 TCR beta sequences with HLA alleles at a 0.05 false discovery rate.

The V gene's germline CDR1 is PRHDT and CDR2 FYEKMQ (reference sequence). The junction had 1 base not matched to a gene; V was cut back by 2 bases and J by 3 bases. The CDR3 consists of 15 residues. Primers: 60 Vbeta forward and 13 Jbeta reverse. The data were produced by immunoSEQ multiplex PCR, yet TCRdb's version contains in-frame clones alone and is incomplete. This table holds 130,000 to 150,000 clones, 75% to 80% found once. This TCR derives from a woman younger than 45 in good health and CMV-seronegative. The rearrangement joins TRBV13 to TRBJ2-3; 11 bases match TRBD2. Input material: PBMCs. CDR3 sequence reads: CASSLTSGGTDTQYF. CDR3 sequence (DNA): TGTGCCAGCAGCTTAACTAGCGGGGGAACAGATACGCAGTATTTT.